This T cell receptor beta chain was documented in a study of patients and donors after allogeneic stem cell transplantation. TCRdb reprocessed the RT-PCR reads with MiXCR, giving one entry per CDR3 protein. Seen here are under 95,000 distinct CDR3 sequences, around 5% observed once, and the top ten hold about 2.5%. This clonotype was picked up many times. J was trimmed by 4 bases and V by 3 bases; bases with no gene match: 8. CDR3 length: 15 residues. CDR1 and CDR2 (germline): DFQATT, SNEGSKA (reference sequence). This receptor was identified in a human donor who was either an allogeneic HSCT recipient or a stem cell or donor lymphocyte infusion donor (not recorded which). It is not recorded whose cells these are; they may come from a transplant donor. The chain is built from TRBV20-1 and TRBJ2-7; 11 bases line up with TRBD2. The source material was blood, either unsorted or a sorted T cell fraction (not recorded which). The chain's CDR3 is CSASFPGLAAYEQYF. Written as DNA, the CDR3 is TGCAGTGCTAGTTTCCCGGGACTAGCGGCGTACGAGCAGTACTTC.